The T cell receptor (beta chain) described here comes from a study of OX40 agonist ivuxolimab in advanced cancers. Looking at the study overall: Of mixed ages from about 20 to 85 and averaging approximately 60 years, the group was about 80% male.

Broader study findings: In the 0.1-3.0 mg/kg groups, partial responders showed among the lowest expansion. The investigators did not determine what antigen specificity the expanded peripheral T cells had. The authors also found low normalized T-cell clonal expansion in some nonresponders.

TCRdb keeps only in-frame clones here, not all; method: immunoSEQ multiplex PCR. The table lists roughly 80,000 clones, around four fifths of them singletons. A word on this clone: Its antigen is undetermined. Other DNA sequences in this sample translate to the same CDR3.

CDR1 is SQVTM, CDR2 ANQGSEA, per germline. This CDR3 is 13 amino acids long. V lost 2 bases and J lost 4, with 12 bases in between. This sequence was found in an adult with an advanced solid tumor such as melanoma, head and neck, liver or kidney cancer. The material sequenced was CD4+ or CD8+ T cells sorted from blood, taken in a trial of the OX40 agonist ivuxolimab. The rearrangement uses TRBV29-1 and TRBJ2-7, with D perhaps TRBD2 (5 bases). The CDR3 spells CSVERGKGYEQYF. The DNA of the CDR3 is TGCAGCGTTGAAAGAGGGAAGGGATACGAGCAGTACTTC.